This T cell receptor (beta chain) was identified in a study of OX40 agonist ivuxolimab in advanced cancers. Study-wide context: In three patients, partial responses were observed, one with hepatocellular carcinoma and two with cutaneous melanoma.

The CDR3 consists of 15 residues. Germline values: CDR1 KGHSH, CDR2 LQKENI. Trimming removed 6 bases from V and 3 bases from J, with 17 bases in between. Measured with immunoSEQ multiplex PCR; TCRdb has only the in-frame clones, and not every one. The data show 65,000 to 85,000 clones, about 85% seen once. This TCR derives from an adult with an advanced solid tumor such as melanoma, head and neck, liver or kidney cancer. The V call is TRBV18, the J call TRBJ2-5; the D gene is possibly TRBD2 (5 bases). The specimen was CD4+ or CD8+ T cells sorted from blood, collected in a trial of the OX40 agonist ivuxolimab. The CDR3 DNA reads as TGTGCCAGCTCGGCCTTCCGGGGAGCAAAAGAGACCCAGTACTTC. It translates to CASSAFRGAKETQYF.